What follows is one T cell receptor beta chain and its context. Its antigen is currently unknown. TCRdb keeps only in-frame clones here, not all; method: immunoSEQ multiplex PCR. The sample carries 60,000 to 75,000 clones, about 85% recorded once. These data are taken from a study of OX40 agonist ivuxolimab in advanced cancers. Whole-study results and caveats: Patients with a partial response at 0.1-3.0 mg/kg had among the lowest clonal expansion.

This CDR3 spans 13 amino acids. The V end lost 7 bases, the J end lost 2 bases, and 11 bases lay between the germline ends. Germline loops: CDR1 SNHLY, CDR2 FYNNEI. This clonotype originated in an adult with an advanced solid tumor such as melanoma, head and neck, liver or kidney cancer. V gene TRBV2 combines with J gene TRBJ2-5; a possible D gene is TRBD1 (6 bases). Sequencing was performed on CD4+ or CD8+ T cells sorted from blood, taken in a trial of the OX40 agonist ivuxolimab. The CDR3 loop is CASKRTEQETQYF. As DNA, the CDR3 is TGTGCCAGCAAGAGGACAGAGCAAGAGACCCAGTACTTC. The full variable domain, its missing parts supplied by reference TRBV2 and TRBJ2-5, is EPEVTQTPSHQVTQMGQEVILRCVPISNHLYFYWYRQILGQKVEFLVSFYNNEISEKSEIFDDQFSVERPDGSNFTLKIRSTKLEDSAMYFCASKRTEQETQYFGPGTRLLVL.